This T cell receptor beta chain is drawn from a study of blood T cell repertoires in COVID-19. Overall study context: T cells, B-cell-depleted T cells, or PBMCs supplied cDNA or gDNA.

Germline CDR1 SGHRS, CDR2 YFSETQ. The trim removed 0 bases at V and 8 bases at J, leaving 11 bases unmatched. The CDR3 totals 16 residues. Under the authors' procedure: Amplification of reference gene primers was used by the study to estimate nucleated cell counts. TCRdb's table, derived via immunoSEQ multiplex PCR, lists solely in-frame clones and lacks some. That table is the source of V, J and clone size, and D and trimming were worked out from the DNA. The sample shows about 220,000 clones, 80% to 90% of them seen only once. All enrollees were roughly 18 to 90 years old and from about two dozen US areas.

The chain couples TRBV5-1 to TRBJ1-3; 7 bases fit TRBD1. The TCR was taken from a woman aged 18-30 years in a cohort exposed to, infected with or recovered from COVID-19 (not recorded which). Sequencing used PBMCs or T cells enriched from blood (not recorded which). DNA of the CDR3: TGCGCCAGCAGCTTGGGACTACAGGGGAAGAGGGACACCATATATTTT. Amino acid sequence: CASSLGLQGKRDTIYF.